This section outlines one TCR beta chain sequence together with its context. Antigen specificity is unknown. This sample is drawn from a study of cytomegalovirus exposure and HLA in healthy donors. PCR amplification relied on 60 Vbeta primers (plus 13 Jbeta primers). Generated by immunoSEQ multiplex PCR, the TCRdb table keeps only in-frame clones and is missing some. The clone table shows some 53,000 clones, with the ten largest holding over 9%. The study, taken as a whole, reports: In a later analysis, DRB1 alleles had the most associated TCRs; HLA-C alleles the fewest.

This receptor was taken from a woman aged 55-70 years in good health and CMV-seropositive. Sequenced: PBMCs.

CDR3 bases: TGCGCCAGTAGAACCCCGGGACAGGGTTTGGATGGCTACACCTTC. Residues: CASRTPGQGLDGYTF. This chain links TRBV10-2 with TRBJ1-2; 9 nucleotides match TRBD1. Germline V gene lookup returns CDR1 WSHSY and CDR2 SAAADI. The junction had 14 bases not matched to a gene; V was cut back by 9 bases and J by 6 bases. CDR3 length: 15 amino acids.